A single sample gave rise to the 16 T cell receptor beta chains below, sequenced in a study of control samples from healthy donors and cancer patients (dated by TCRdb to 2020 to 2022). Library creation used the immunoSEQ multiplex PCR assay. The clones in this table, taken by TCRdb from immuneACCESS, are in-frame only. Not every clone is retained; where verified, under half of the shortfall comes from an unresolved V gene, and the cause of the rest is unknown. This sample lists fewer than 120,000 clones; 88% were detected once. The top ten clonotypes cover around 4% of the sample. Sequenced sample: PBMCs. Receptor source: a woman aged 60-75 years with lung cancer.

This chain links TRBV12-3 or TRBV12-4 with TRBJ2-7; a possible D gene is TRBD1 (5 bases). Trimming removed 6 bases at V and 3 bases at J, with 12 bases between. The CDR3 runs 13 residues. CDR3 sequence: CASRLLGDYEQYF. The CDR3 region has the DNA TGTGCCAGCAGGTTGTTAGGGGACTACGAGCAGTACTTC.

The rearrangement joins TRBV18 to TRBJ1-1; 8 bases agree with TRBD1. This CDR3 contains 15 residues. Germline values: CDR1 KGHSH, CDR2 LQKENI. The trim removed 0 bases at V and 8 bases at J, leaving 8 bases unmatched. The CDR3 sequence is CASSPPSDDRGEAFF. The CDR3 DNA reads as TGTGCCAGCTCACCACCGAGCGACGACAGGGGCGAAGCTTTCTTT.

CDR3 in DNA: TGTGCCAGCTCACCTATCCAGGGCCCCATGAACACTGAAGCTTTCTTT. Protein sequence: CASSPIQGPMNTEAFF. The genes are TRBV18 and TRBJ1-1; a weak D match, TRBD1 (5 bases). The CDR3 has 16 amino acids. V lost 3 bases and J 0 bases, leaving 14 bases between the germline ends. The germline CDR1 and CDR2 sequences are KGHSH and LQKENI.

V gene TRBV24-1 combines with J gene TRBJ2-5; perhaps D is TRBD1 or TRBD2 (5 bases each). Trimming removed 5 bases at V and 2 bases at J, with 20 bases between. The CDR3 is 17 amino acids. CDR1 and CDR2 from the germline V gene are KGHDR and SFDVKD. The CDR3 DNA follows: TGTGCCACCAGTGGTCTACGAGGGGTGAGGGATCAAGAGACCCAGTACTTC. Protein product: CATSGLRGVRDQETQYF.

This sequence joins TRBV27 and TRBJ2-6; no clear D. V shed 4 bases and J shed 0 bases, with 10 bases lying between them. This CDR3 contains 16 residues. The germline gives CDR1 MNHEY, CDR2 SMNVEV (reference sequence). CDR3 in amino acids: CASSSMGSSGANVLTF. In DNA form, the CDR3 reads TGTGCCAGCAGTTCGATGGGTAGCTCTGGGGCCAACGTCCTGACTTTC. The complete variable domain, with remaining parts taken from reference TRBV27 and TRBJ2-6, reads EAQVTQNPRYLITVTGKKLTVTCSQNMNHEYMSWYRQDPGLGLRQIYYSMNVEVTDKGDVPEGYKVSRKEKRNFPLILESPSPNQTSLYFCASSSMGSSGANVLTFGAGSRLTVL.

The genes are TRBV27 and TRBJ1-2; D remains ambiguous. Trimming left V 7 bases short and J 6 bases short, with 6 bases between. CDR1 and CDR2 (germline): MNHEY, SMNVEV (reference sequence). CDR3 size: 10 residues. This CDR3 is CASTRHGYTF. In DNA, the CDR3 is TGTGCCAGCACCCGGCATGGCTACACCTTC.

The chain combines TRBV5-8 with TRBJ2-1, with D possibly matching TRBD2 (6 bases). The CDR3 length is 15 residues. V was clipped by 2 bases and J by 0 bases, with 9 bases between them. CDR1 and CDR2 (germline): SGHTS, YDEGEE. CDR3 in amino acids: CASSLAGSSYNEQFF. The DNA of the CDR3 is TGTGCCAGCAGCTTAGCCGGGAGCTCCTACAATGAGCAGTTCTTC.

The chain is built from TRBV3-1 (or the pseudogene TRBV3-2) and TRBJ1-3; D uncertain. V was trimmed by 7 bases and J by 9 bases, leaving 22 bases between them. Germline V gene data show CDR1 as LGHDT and CDR2 as YNNKEL (reference sequence). The CDR3 is 15 residues long. The CDR3 DNA reads as TGTGCCAGCACTGGGAGGTTTAGAGACTTGGGCACCATATATTTT. It is translated as CASTGRFRDLGTIYF.

CDR3 coding DNA: TGTGCCAGCAGCTTATACGCCTTGGAAGCTTTCTTT. Translation gives CASSLYALEAFF. The V call is TRBV7-9, the J call TRBJ1-1; the D is unclear. V gave up 2 bases and J gave up 8 bases, with 9 bases separating them. This CDR3 has 12 residues. Germline V gene sequence: CDR1 SEHNR, CDR2 FQNEAQ (reference sequence).

This chain connects TRBV19 to TRBJ2-7; D is ambiguous. Trimming shortened V by 4 bases and J by 1 base, and 17 bases separated the two germline ends. This CDR3 has 16 amino acids. Germline V CDR1 and CDR2: LNHDA, SQIVND (reference sequence). CDR3 in amino acids: CASSTRTQSSSYEQYF. The CDR3, as DNA: TGTGCCAGTAGTACCAGGACGCAAAGCTCTTCCTACGAGCAGTACTTC. The full variable domain, with the rest looked up from reference TRBV19 and TRBJ2-7, is DGGITQSPKYLFRKEGQNVTLSCEQNLNHDAMYWYRQDPGQGLRLIYYSQIVNDFQKGDIAEGYSVSREKKESFPLTVTSAQKNPTAFYLCASSTRTQSSSYEQYFGPGTRLTVT.

The rearrangement uses TRBV2 and TRBJ1-1; D is perhaps TRBD1 (6 bases). CDR1 is SNHLY and CDR2 is FYNNEI in the germline V gene. This CDR3 comprises 15 residues. Trimming took 10 bases from V and 5 from J, leaving 23 bases between them. The CDR3 protein is CATLNLQGGRTEAFF. CDR3 bases: TGTGCCACCCTAAACCTACAGGGAGGGAGGACTGAAGCTTTCTTT.

This clone appeared once. The genes are TRBV3-1 (or the pseudogene TRBV3-2) and TRBJ2-7; perhaps TRBD1 as D (5 bases). In germline, CDR1 is LGHDT, CDR2 YNNKEL (reference sequence). V lost 0 bases to trimming and J lost 3 bases, with 15 bases between them. The CDR3 extends over 16 amino acids. The CDR3 is CASSQDYWQGGYEQYF. The CDR3 nucleotides read TGTGCCAGCAGCCAAGATTATTGGCAGGGCGGCTACGAGCAGTACTTC.

V and J are TRBV9 and TRBJ2-5; tentative D call: TRBD2 (6 bases). Germline V gene lookup returns CDR1 SGDLS and CDR2 YYNGEE. Trimming took 0 bases from V and 3 from J, leaving 9 bases between them. This CDR3 has 14 residues. CDR3 loop: CASSVAGVEETQYF. The CDR3 nucleotides are TGTGCCAGCAGCGTAGCGGGGGTGGAAGAGACCCAGTACTTC. Full variable domain (missing parts from reference TRBV9 and TRBJ2-5): DSGVTQTPKHLITATGQRVTLRCSPRSGDLSVYWYQQSLDQGLQFLIQYYNGEERAKGNILERFSAQQFPDLHSELNLSSLELGDSALYFCASSVAGVEETQYFGPGTRLLVL.

The chain has TRBV6-5 and TRBJ2-7; D gene ambiguous. This CDR3 contains 14 residues. Germline assignment: CDR1 MNHEY and CDR2 SVGAGI. Between the trimmed V and J ends, which lost 5 bases and 4 bases, there was a span of 15 bases. This CDR3 reads CASSPTQPRYEQYF. In DNA form, the CDR3 reads TGTGCCAGCAGTCCGACCCAACCCAGGTACGAGCAGTACTTC.

The chain is built from TRBV30 and TRBJ2-5; 7 bases match TRBD1. CDR1 is GTSNPN and CDR2 is SVGIG in the germline V gene (reference sequence). The length of the CDR3 is 12 residues. The J segment lost 2 bases and the V segment lost 5 bases, leaving 2 bases of the junction unmatched. The CDR3 here is CAWDRVQETQYF. CDR3 in DNA: TGTGCCTGGGACAGGGTACAAGAGACCCAGTACTTC.

The chain combines TRBV7-9 with TRBJ2-7, with 9 nucleotides matching TRBD2. Germline V gene lookup returns CDR1 SEHNR and CDR2 FQNEAQ (reference sequence). There are 14 residues in the CDR3. Trimming at V came to 1 base and at J to 7 bases, leaving 5 bases not matched to a gene. The CDR3 region is CASSLEGLAGEQYF. CDR3 in DNA: TGTGCCAGCAGCTTAGAGGGGCTAGCGGGAGAGCAGTACTTC.